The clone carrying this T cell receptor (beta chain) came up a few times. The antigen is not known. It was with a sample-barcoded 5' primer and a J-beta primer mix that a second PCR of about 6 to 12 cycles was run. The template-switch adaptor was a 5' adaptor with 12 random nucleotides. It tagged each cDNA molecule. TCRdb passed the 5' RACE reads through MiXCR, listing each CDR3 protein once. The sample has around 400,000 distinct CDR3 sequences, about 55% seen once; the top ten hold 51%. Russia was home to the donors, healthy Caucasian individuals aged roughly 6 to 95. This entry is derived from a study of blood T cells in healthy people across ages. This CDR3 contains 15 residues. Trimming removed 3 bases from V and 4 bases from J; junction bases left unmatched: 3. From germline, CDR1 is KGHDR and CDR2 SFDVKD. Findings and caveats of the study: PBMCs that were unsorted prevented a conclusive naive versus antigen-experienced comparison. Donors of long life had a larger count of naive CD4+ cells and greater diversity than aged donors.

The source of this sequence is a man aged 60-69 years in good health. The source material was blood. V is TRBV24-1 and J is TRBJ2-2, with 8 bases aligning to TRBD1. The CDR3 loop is CATSDPRGPTGELFF. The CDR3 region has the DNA TGTGCCACCAGTGATCCCAGGGGGCCCACCGGGGAGCTGTTTTTT.